Below are 32 T cell receptor beta chains sequenced from a single sample in a study of blood T cell repertoires in COVID-19. The protocol was immunoSEQ multiplex PCR, while the TCRdb copy is restricted to in-frame clones and leaves out a portion. The sample has about 350,000 clones, around 88% seen once. Sequenced input: peripheral blood. The receptors originated from a woman aged 55 to 70 with COVID-19, enrolled during active disease.

The gene calls are TRBV9 and TRBJ2-7; tentative D call: TRBD1 (5 bases). The germline V and J ends were trimmed by 7 bases and 6 bases, with 17 bases remaining between them. Germline lookup yields CDR1 SGDLS and CDR2 YYNGEE. CDR3 size: 13 residues. The CDR3 protein is CASSPQGETEQYF. CDR3 nucleotide sequence: TGTGCCAGCTCGCCACAAGGGGAAACCGAGCAGTACTTC.

The genes are TRBV3-1 (or the pseudogene TRBV3-2) and TRBJ1-5, with D possibly matching TRBD1 (6 bases). The V gene's germline CDR1 is LGHDT and CDR2 YNNKEL (reference sequence). This CDR3 has 13 amino acids. V lost 3 bases and J 5 bases, leaving 8 bases between the germline ends. The CDR3 is CASSQPGDQPQHF. CDR3 nucleotides: TGTGCCAGCAGCCAGCCAGGGGATCAGCCCCAGCATTTT.

The V and J genes are TRBV6-1 and TRBJ1-1; D is undetermined. V gave up 4 bases and J gave up 1 base, with 16 bases separating them. CDR3 length: 16 amino acids. CDR1 MNHNS and CDR2 SASEGT come from the germline V gene. CDR3 DNA sequence: TGTGCCAGCAGTGTAATGTTCGGGGTATCGAACACTGAAGCTTTCTTT. Translated, it gives CASSVMFGVSNTEAFF.

This clone has a single count. This chain connects TRBV3-1 (or the pseudogene TRBV3-2) to TRBJ2-1; the match to TRBD2 covers 9 bases. Germline V gene lookup returns CDR1 LGHDT and CDR2 YNNKEL (reference sequence). The CDR3 consists of 18 residues. Trimming at V came to 1 base and at J to 6 bases, leaving 13 bases not matched to a gene. The CDR3 protein is CASSQALQRGVIRNEQFF. The CDR3 nucleotides read TGTGCCAGCAGCCAAGCTTTACAGCGGGGGGTAATTCGCAATGAGCAGTTCTTC.

This sequence joins TRBV2 and TRBJ2-1; TRBD2 is a possible D gene (6 bases). From germline, CDR1 is SNHLY and CDR2 FYNNEI. This CDR3 spans 15 amino acids. V dropped 6 bases and J dropped 8 bases, with 20 bases sitting between them. CDR3 in amino acids: CASRGGTLVSDEQFF. In DNA, the CDR3 is TGTGCCAGCAGGGGGGGAACACTAGTATCCGATGAGCAGTTCTTC.

This chain connects TRBV5-1 to TRBJ2-1; TRBD2 aligns across 8 bases. The germline V gene encodes CDR1 SGHRS and CDR2 YFSETQ. J lost 2 bases, V lost 4 bases, and 5 bases had no gene match. The CDR3 consists of 15 residues. CDR3 DNA sequence: TGCGCCAGCAGCGAGGCGGGGGGCCCCTACAATGAGCAGTTCTTC. It translates to CASSEAGGPYNEQFF.

CDR3 nucleotides: TGTGCCAGCAGCTCCTCCCAGAATCACGGGGCTTTCTTT. This encodes CASSSSQNHGAFF. This sequence joins TRBV7-2 and TRBJ1-1, with D unclear. The CDR3 covers 13 residues. The ends were cut back, 4 bases at V and 11 bases at J, with 17 bases in the middle. Per the germline V gene, CDR1 is SGHTA and CDR2 is FQGNSA.

The chain links TRBV12-3 or TRBV12-4 to TRBJ1-2, with D tentatively TRBD1 (5 bases). V was clipped by 8 bases and J by 2 bases, with 12 bases between them. CDR3 length: 13 amino acids. The CDR3, as DNA: TGTGCCAGCCGGGGGTATGGGAACTATGGCTACACCTTC. This encodes CASRGYGNYGYTF.

The genes are TRBV5-6 and TRBJ2-7; 7 bases map to TRBD1. The CDR3 totals 18 residues. Germline trimming cut 0 bases from V and 1 base from J; bases unmatched to any gene: 13. CDR1 is SGHDT and CDR2 is YYEEEE in the germline V gene. CDR3 nucleotide sequence: TGTGCCAGCAGCTTGGCCTTGAACCTCGACAGGGAATCCTACGAGCAGTACTTC. Its translation: CASSLALNLDRESYEQYF.

The J gene is TRBJ2-2, the V gene TRBV9; TRBD1 matches at 8 bases. The CDR3 sequence is 16 residues long. Per the germline V gene, CDR1 is SGDLS and CDR2 is YYNGEE. Trimming removed 4 bases from V and 6 bases from J; junction bases left unmatched: 11. The CDR3 sequence is CASSFPSGGAAGELFF. The CDR3 DNA follows: TGTGCCAGCAGCTTCCCCTCAGGGGGCGCGGCCGGGGAGCTGTTTTTT.

The V and J genes are TRBV19 and TRBJ1-1, with 8 nucleotides matching TRBD1. V lost 9 bases and J lost 3; bases outside the gene matches: 15. The CDR3 contains 16 residues. From germline, CDR1 is LNHDA and CDR2 SQIVND (reference sequence). DNA of the CDR3: TGTGCCAGCAACCAGGGGGCAGGGCTGGAGGACACTGAAGCTTTCTTT. Its translation is CASNQGAGLEDTEAFF.

The CDR3: CASSERGLYNEQFF. CDR3 nucleotide sequence: TGTGCCAGCTCCGAGCGGGGCCTTTACAATGAGCAGTTCTTC. This chain uses TRBV7-2 with TRBJ2-1; TRBD2 matches 7 bases. V lost 8 bases to trimming and J lost 4 bases; unmatched junction nucleotides: 8. The CDR3 extends over 14 amino acids. Germline V CDR1 and CDR2: SGHTA, FQGNSA.

The chain couples TRBV7-6 to TRBJ2-5, with D tentatively TRBD1 (6 bases). This CDR3 is built from 15 residues. The V and J ends lost 2 bases and 5 bases respectively, with 15 bases between them. Germline V gives CDR1 SGHVS, CDR2 FNYEAQ. The CDR3 DNA sequence: TGTGCCAGCAGCTTACGACGACAGGTCCGCGAGACCCAGTACTTC. Translated: CASSLRRQVRETQYF.

This clone was counted a few times. V gene TRBV7-2 combines with J gene TRBJ2-3; the D is unclear. There are 13 residues in the CDR3. Germline V CDR1 and CDR2: SGHTA, FQGNSA. V lost 5 bases to trimming and J lost 0 bases, with 6 bases between them. CDR3 sequence: CASSEISTDTQYF. Here the CDR3 DNA reads TGTGCCAGCAGCGAGATTAGCACAGATACGCAGTATTTT.

V is TRBV6-6 and J is TRBJ2-2; the match to TRBD2 covers 15 bases. There are 22 residues in the CDR3. Germline values: CDR1 MNHNY, CDR2 SVGAGI (reference sequence). J gave up 0 bases and V 5 bases, and 16 bases lay outside the gene matches. CDR3 sequence: CASSPRLIRTSGGAANTGELFF. The DNA for the CDR3 is TGTGCCAGCAGTCCTAGGCTCATACGGACTAGCGGGGGGGCCGCGAACACCGGGGAGCTGTTTTTT.

The chain couples TRBV19 to TRBJ1-2; perhaps TRBD1 as D (5 bases). The CDR3 runs 12 residues. Germline V gene lookup returns CDR1 LNHDA and CDR2 SQIVND (reference sequence). Trimming left V 5 bases short and J 4 bases short, with 8 bases between. Written as DNA, the CDR3 is TGTGCCAGTAGTTATAGGGGCTATGGCTACACCTTC. It codes for CASSYRGYGYTF.

Remarks on this clone: This may arise from a read error, as a much more abundant clone is one base away. The chain uses TRBV3-1 (or the pseudogene TRBV3-2) and TRBJ2-3; 7 nucleotides match TRBD2. Trimming at V came to 6 bases and at J to 1 base, leaving 1 base not matched to a gene. Germline V gene data show CDR1 as LGHDT and CDR2 as YNNKEL (reference sequence). This CDR3 region has 13 residues. CDR3: CASRAGGTDTQYF. Here the CDR3 DNA reads TGTGCCAGCAGGGCGGGGGGCACAGATACGCAGTATTTT.

This clone was seen only once. V and J are TRBV5-4 and TRBJ2-3; perhaps TRBD1 as D (6 bases). V lost 0 bases and J lost 1, with 18 bases in between. Germline assignment: CDR1 SGHNT and CDR2 YYREEE (reference sequence). The CDR3 totals 18 residues. As DNA, the CDR3 is TGTGCCAGCAGCTTGGGAACCTCAAGGGGGACCGGCACAGATACGCAGTATTTT. Protein sequence: CASSLGTSRGTGTDTQYF. Full variable domain (missing parts from reference TRBV5-4 and TRBJ2-3): ETGVTQSPTHLIKTRGQQVTLRCSSQSGHNTVSWYQQALGQGPQFIFQYYREEENGRGNFPPRFSGLQFPNYSSELNVNALELDDSALYLCASSLGTSRGTGTDTQYFGPGTRLTVL.

A single count supports this clone. The V call is TRBV5-6, the J call TRBJ2-7; 9 bases fit TRBD1. Germline CDR1 SGHDT, CDR2 YYEEEE. V lost 3 bases to trimming and J lost 6 bases; unmatched junction nucleotides: 7. The CDR3 has 14 amino acids. The CDR3 nucleotides read TGTGCCAGCAGCTCGGGACAGGGTTTAGGCGAGCAGTACTTC. It translates to CASSSGQGLGEQYF.

CDR3 amino acids: CASSLLFRGELFF. CDR3 sequence (DNA): TGTGCCAGCAGTTTATTGTTTCGCGGGGAGCTGTTTTTT. This chain links TRBV12-3 or TRBV12-4 with TRBJ2-2, with D unclear. The CDR3 is 13 amino acids. Deletions cut 2 bases from V and 7 bases from J, with 8 bases between.

This clone appeared a few times. The gene calls are TRBV7-2 and TRBJ1-5; D perhaps matches TRBD1 (6 bases). The CDR3 runs 15 residues. The germline V gene has CDR1 SGHTA and CDR2 FQGNSA. V was clipped by 5 bases and J by 6 bases, with 17 bases between them. As DNA, the CDR3 is TGTGCCAGCAGCCTAAGGACAGCTCTCTCTCAGCCCCAGCATTTT. It codes for CASSLRTALSQPQHF.

V is TRBV4-1 and J is TRBJ2-3; D not certain. V was clipped by 0 bases and J by 0 bases, with 10 bases between them. There are 16 residues in the CDR3. Germline V gene data show CDR1 as MGHRA and CDR2 as YSYEKL. The CDR3 sequence is CASSQDQWASTDTQYF. The CDR3 DNA follows: TGCGCCAGCAGCCAAGATCAATGGGCTAGCACAGATACGCAGTATTTT.

The chain recombines TRBV12-3 or TRBV12-4 with TRBJ1-2; TRBD1 matches 7 bases. The CDR3 totals 13 residues. After removal of 2 bases from V and 7 bases from J, the junction contained 4 bases not matched to a gene. This chain's CDR3 is CASSLWSGGGYTF. As DNA, the CDR3 is TGTGCCAGCAGTTTATGGTCAGGGGGTGGCTACACCTTC.

Here the CDR3 DNA reads TGTGCCACCAGTGATTATAAGGCAGGGGAATTTAATAGCAATCAGCCCCAGCATTTT. This gives the protein CATSDYKAGEFNSNQPQHF. The J gene is TRBJ1-5, the V gene TRBV24-1, with D perhaps matching TRBD1 (6 bases). The germline V gene has CDR1 KGHDR and CDR2 SFDVKD. The CDR3 is 19 amino acids. V lost 2 bases, J lost 0 bases, and 19 bases lay in between.

The genes are TRBV11-2 and TRBJ2-7; 9 nucleotides align to TRBD1. V was clipped by 3 bases and J by 1 base; unmatched bases: 1. This CDR3 contains 14 residues. CDR1 is SGHAT, CDR2 FQNNGV, per germline. Here the CDR3 reads CASSFGTGSYEQYF. CDR3 bases: TGTGCCAGCAGCTTCGGGACAGGGTCCTACGAGCAGTACTTC.

The chain recombines TRBV11-2 with TRBJ2-5; perhaps TRBD2 as D (5 bases). The CDR3 spans 15 residues. Trimming shortened V by 5 bases and J by 2 bases, and 15 bases separated the two germline ends. Germline assignment: CDR1 SGHAT and CDR2 FQNNGV. DNA for the CDR3: TGTGCCAGCAGCCTACAACTAGGGAGACAAGAGACCCAGTACTTC. This codes for CASSLQLGRQETQYF.

The V and J genes are TRBV18 and TRBJ2-5; no definite D call. In germline, CDR1 is KGHSH, CDR2 LQKENI. The CDR3 contains 14 residues. V shed 4 bases and J shed 4 bases, with 13 bases lying between them. The CDR3 DNA sequence: TGTGCCAGCTCACTAGAGGTCGTGGGAGAGACCCAGTACTTC. Its protein product is CASSLEVVGETQYF.

The V gene is TRBV4-1, the J gene TRBJ1-2, with TRBD1 as a possible D gene (6 bases). Deletions cut 0 bases from V and 8 bases from J, with 19 bases between. Germline loops: CDR1 MGHRA, CDR2 YSYEKL. The length of the CDR3 is 16 residues. Here the CDR3 DNA reads TGCGCCAGCAGCCAAGATAACAGGGTGGTTTCAGGAGGCTACACCTTC. Amino acids: CASSQDNRVVSGGYTF.

With regard to this clone: Other DNA sequences of this sample code for an identical CDR3. V and J are TRBV19 and TRBJ1-1, with D unresolved. The CDR3 contains 13 residues. Trimming cost V 2 bases and J 0 bases, with 4 bases left between them. CDR1 LNHDA and CDR2 SQIVND come from the germline V gene (reference sequence). Here the CDR3 DNA reads TGTGCCAGTAGTATATCAGTGAACACTGAAGCTTTCTTT. It yields the protein CASSISVNTEAFF.

The table lists this clone with a count of one. This chain links TRBV5-1 with TRBJ2-1; 10 bases align to TRBD2. This CDR3 region has 16 residues. Looked up from germline, CDR1 is SGHRS and CDR2 is YFSETQ. V was pared by 3 bases and J by 3 bases, with 6 bases of the junction left unmatched. For the CDR3, the DNA is TGCGCCAGCAGCTCAACTAGCGGGGCGAACTACAATGAGCAGTTCTTC. It translates to CASSSTSGANYNEQFF.

This clone was seen a single time. The CDR3 nucleotides are TGCAGTGCTAGAAGAGGGGAGACCCAGTACTTC. Translated, it gives CSARRGETQYF. V and J are TRBV20-1 and TRBJ2-5; maybe TRBD2 (5 bases). The CDR3 covers 11 residues. Per the germline V gene, CDR1 is DFQATT and CDR2 is SNEGSKA (reference sequence). V dropped 2 bases and J dropped 5 bases, with 6 bases sitting between them.

The CDR3: CASATSGTGDQPQHF. In nucleotides, the CDR3 is TGCGCCAGCGCAACTTCCGGGACAGGGGATCAGCCCCAGCATTTT. The chain recombines TRBV23-1 with TRBJ1-5; 10 bases align to TRBD1. TRBV23-1 is an ORF, with its function uncertain. The J segment lost 5 bases and the V segment lost 8 bases, leaving 9 bases of the junction unmatched. The CDR3 runs 15 residues.